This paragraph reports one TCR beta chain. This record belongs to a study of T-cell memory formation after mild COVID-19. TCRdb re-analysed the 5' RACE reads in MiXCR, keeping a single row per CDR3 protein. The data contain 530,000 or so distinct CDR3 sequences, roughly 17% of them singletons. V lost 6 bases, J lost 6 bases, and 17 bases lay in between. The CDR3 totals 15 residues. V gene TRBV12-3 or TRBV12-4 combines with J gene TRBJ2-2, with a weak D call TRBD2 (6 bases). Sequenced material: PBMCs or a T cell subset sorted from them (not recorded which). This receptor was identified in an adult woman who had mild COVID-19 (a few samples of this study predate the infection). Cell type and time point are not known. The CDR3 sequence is CASRSGTSGAGELFF. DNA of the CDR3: TGTGCCAGCAGATCCGGGACTTCAGGCGCCGGGGAGCTGTTTTTT.